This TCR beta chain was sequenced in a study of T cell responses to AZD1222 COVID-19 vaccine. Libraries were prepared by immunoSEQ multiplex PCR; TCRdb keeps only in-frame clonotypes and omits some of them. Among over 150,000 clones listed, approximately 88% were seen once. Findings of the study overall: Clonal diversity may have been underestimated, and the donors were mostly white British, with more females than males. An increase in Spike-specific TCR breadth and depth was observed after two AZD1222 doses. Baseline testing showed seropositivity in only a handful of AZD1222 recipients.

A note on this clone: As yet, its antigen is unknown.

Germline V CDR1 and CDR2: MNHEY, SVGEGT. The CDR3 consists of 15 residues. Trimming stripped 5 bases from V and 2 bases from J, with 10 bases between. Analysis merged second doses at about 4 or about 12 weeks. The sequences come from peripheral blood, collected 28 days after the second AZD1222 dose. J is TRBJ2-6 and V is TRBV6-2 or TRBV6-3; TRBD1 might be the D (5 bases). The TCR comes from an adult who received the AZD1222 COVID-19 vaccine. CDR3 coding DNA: TGTGCCAGCAGTGCTACAGGAACTGGGGCCAACGTCCTGACTTTC. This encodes CASSATGTGANVLTF.